The source of this T cell receptor (beta chain) is a study of blood T cell repertoires in COVID-19. Whole-study context: Acute-phase and convalescent COVID-19 samples originated in the United States, Italy and Spain.

Assay used: immunoSEQ multiplex PCR; TCRdb lists only in-frame clones, some missing. The sample shows 95,000 to 100,000 clones, about 85% of them seen only once. V lost 1 base and J lost 5; bases outside the gene matches: 2. This CDR3 spans 14 amino acids. Germline V CDR1 and CDR2: MDHEN, SYDVKM. This receptor was identified in a woman aged 70-85 years with active or convalescent COVID-19. What was sequenced was peripheral blood. The V and J genes are TRBV28 and TRBJ2-7, with 10 nucleotides matching TRBD2. CDR3 protein: CASSLSSGRHEQYF. The CDR3 nucleotides are TGTGCCAGCAGTTTATCTAGCGGGAGACACGAGCAGTACTTC.